This record covers a single TCR beta chain. Its antigen is not yet known. Within one base of it there is no much larger clone, and no base qualities were kept. The data are from a study of blood T cell repertoires in COVID-19 (TCRdb year 2020). With respect to the entire study: Samples covering the acute and convalescent phases of COVID-19 were provided by collaborators in the United States, Italy and Spain. The material from the prospective study consisted of cDNA or gDNA derived from T cells, B-cell-depleted T cells, or PBMCs. Deeply sampled blood TCRbeta repertoires from subjects exposed to, actively infected with, or recovered from COVID-19 were included in the dataset. Where available, HLA class I and class II types were taken from metadata supplied by the sample provider and were not determined by assay-based typing. The repertoires were made available in a free public database intended to serve as a resource for research on the immune response to SARS-CoV-2. A de-identified subject ID, COVID-19 status, age in years and sex were almost always included in the sample metadata. The samples were drawn from two sources: the first 160 participants of the ongoing ImmuneRACE study, and fewer than 1,500 subjects contributed by 6 global collaborators.

Broader findings and caveats from the paper: Clinical and demographic metadata were provided uncurated, with the amount varying by source and participant.

TCRbeta CDR3 regions were amplified from genomic DNA by means of the immunoSEQ Assay, a bias-controlled multiplex PCR. Per the original workflow: Within the assay, amplification of reference gene primers was used to estimate how many nucleated cells each sample contained. To quantify the absolute abundance of each unique TCRbeta CDR3 rearrangement, sequence reads were collapsed and filtered. For each sample, productive Simpson clonality was calculated by taking the square root of Simpson's diversity index across productive rearrangements. Held by TCRdb, this immuneACCESS table contains in-frame sequences only and omits some clones. Under half of the omission traces to an unresolved V gene where checked; the cause of the rest is unknown. V, J and clone size were drawn from that table, and D and trimming were deduced from the DNA. The sample profile shows around 170,000 clones; around 83% of them were found once. Around 6.1% of the sample is taken by the ten largest.

From the germline V gene, CDR1 is SGHAT and CDR2 is FQNNGV. V gives up 5 bases and J gives up 3 bases, and the segment between their germline ends measures 14 bases. From its cysteine to its phenylalanine, the CDR3 spans 14 amino acids. The only DNA kept is the CDR3, 42 bases in frame from the first base. Collaborating institutions collected whole blood in K2EDTA tubes following their own protocols. For TCRbeta analysis, collaborators shipped samples as frozen whole blood, isolated PBMCs, or DNA extracted from either of those sample types. The source material was peripheral blood. The rearrangement joined TRBV11-2 to TRBJ2-7, and perhaps TRBD1 as D gene, on 6 matching bases. The clonotype comes from a woman aged 40-49 years with acute or convalescent COVID-19. Read as DNA, the sequence is TGTGCCAGCAGCCACGGGTCAGGGGTCTACGAGCAGTACTTC. Translation gives CASSHGSGVYEQYF.